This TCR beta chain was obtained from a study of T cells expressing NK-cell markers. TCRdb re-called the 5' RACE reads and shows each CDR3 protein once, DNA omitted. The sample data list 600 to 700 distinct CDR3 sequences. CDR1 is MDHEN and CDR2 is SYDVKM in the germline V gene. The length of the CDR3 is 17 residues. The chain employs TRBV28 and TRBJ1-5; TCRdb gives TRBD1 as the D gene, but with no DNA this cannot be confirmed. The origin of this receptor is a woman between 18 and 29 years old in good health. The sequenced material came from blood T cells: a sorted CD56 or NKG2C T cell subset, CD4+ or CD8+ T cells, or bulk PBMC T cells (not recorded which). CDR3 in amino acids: CASSLNSRDSYNQPQHF.